Following are 10 T cell receptor beta chains from one sample sequenced in a study of blood T cell repertoires in COVID-19. The method was immunoSEQ multiplex PCR; TCRdb's version includes in-frame clones alone and lacks a portion of them. The sample has about 190,000 clones; about 91% are singletons. Source material: peripheral blood. The receptors here all came from a woman in her thirties with acute or convalescent COVID-19.

In its sample, this clone was seen a few times. The V call is TRBV15, the J call TRBJ2-1; TRBD1 agrees at 8 bases. CDR1 and CDR2 (germline): LNHNV, YYDKDF (reference sequence). CDR3 length: 15 residues. Trimming at V came to 1 base and at J to 5 bases, leaving 4 bases not matched to a gene. CDR3 region: CATSRGTGLDNEQFF. The CDR3 DNA is TGTGCCACCAGCAGAGGGACAGGGTTGGACAATGAGCAGTTCTTC. The full variable domain, completed using reference TRBV15 and TRBJ2-1, is DAMVIQNPRYQVTQFGKPVTLSCSQTLNHNVMYWYQQKSSQAPKLLFHYYDKDFNNEADTPDNFQSRRPNTSFCFLDIRSPGLGDTAMYLCATSRGTGLDNEQFFGPGTRLTVL.

The chain couples TRBV27 to TRBJ2-3, with TRBD2 matching over 11 bases. The V gene end was trimmed by 2 bases and the J gene end by 3 bases; junction bases not matched to a gene: 4. CDR1 MNHEY and CDR2 SMNVEV come from the germline V gene (reference sequence). The CDR3 totals 16 residues. CDR3 in amino acids: CASSLRVAGGTDTQYF. The CDR3 DNA reads as TGTGCCAGCAGTTTAAGGGTAGCGGGGGGGACAGATACGCAGTATTTT.

The table lists this clone with a count of one. The chain uses TRBV6-6 and TRBJ1-5; D is unclear. Trimming removed 9 bases at V and 2 bases at J, with 14 bases between. The length of the CDR3 is 14 residues. Looked up from germline, CDR1 is MNHNY and CDR2 is SVGAGI (reference sequence). The CDR3 sequence is CASVWASGNQPQHF. DNA of the CDR3: TGTGCCAGTGTGTGGGCCTCGGGCAATCAGCCCCAGCATTTT.

This clone was detected many times. The V gene is TRBV5-6, the J gene TRBJ2-3; 12 bases are shared with TRBD2. V was clipped by 3 bases and J by 4 bases; unmatched bases: 3. The CDR3 has 15 amino acids. The germline gives CDR1 SGHDT, CDR2 YYEEEE. CDR3 in DNA: TGTGCCAGCAGCTCTGGACTAGCGGGATCAGATACGCAGTATTTT. Protein: CASSSGLAGSDTQYF.

V gene TRBV5-5 combines with J gene TRBJ2-1; 8 bases are shared with TRBD2. The J segment lost 4 bases and the V segment lost 4 bases, leaving 7 bases of the junction unmatched. Germline CDR1 reads SGHKS; CDR2 reads YYEKEE (reference sequence). This CDR3 region has 15 residues. CDR3 nucleotides: TGTGCCAGCAGCCTAGGGACTAGTCAGTACAATGAGCAGTTCTTC. Its translation is CASSLGTSQYNEQFF.

J is TRBJ2-1 and V is TRBV5-4; perhaps TRBD2 as D (5 bases). The CDR3 consists of 16 residues. Trimming took off 0 bases at V and 4 bases at J, with 14 bases between the two ends. Germline V gene sequence: CDR1 SGHNT, CDR2 YYREEE (reference sequence). This chain's CDR3 is CASSLAEGFLYNEQFF. DNA for the CDR3: TGTGCCAGCAGCTTGGCCGAGGGCTTCCTATACAATGAGCAGTTCTTC.

This chain joins TRBV28 and TRBJ2-6; a weak D match, TRBD2 (6 bases). Trimming took off 1 base at V and 0 bases at J, with 19 bases between the two ends. The CDR3 sequence is 20 residues long. The germline V gene has CDR1 MDHEN and CDR2 SYDVKM. In nucleotides, the CDR3 is TGTGCCAGCAGTTTATCTTACTCACTAGCCCGACCCTCTGGGGCCAACGTCCTGACTTTC. It yields the protein CASSLSYSLARPSGANVLTF.

The chain links TRBV2 to TRBJ2-5, with 9 bases identical to TRBD2. The germline V gene has CDR1 SNHLY and CDR2 FYNNEI. The CDR3 loop spans 15 amino acids. With 8 bases clipped from V and 2 bases from J, the junction kept 9 bases outside the gene matches. CDR3 in DNA: TGTGCCAGCGTACTCCTAGCGGGAACTCAAGAGACCCAGTACTTC. This encodes CASVLLAGTQETQYF.

V usage is TRBV5-1 and J usage is TRBJ2-1; TRBD2 agrees at 14 bases. V shed 3 bases and J 6 bases; nucleotides not matched to a gene: 5. This CDR3 has 16 residues. Germline V CDR1 and CDR2: SGHRS, YFSETQ. The CDR3 is CASSSPGLAGGNEQFF. In DNA, the CDR3 is TGCGCCAGCAGCTCCCCCGGACTAGCGGGAGGCAATGAGCAGTTCTTC.

This sequence joins TRBV11-3 and TRBJ2-1, with TRBD1 matching over 10 bases. Germline CDR1 SGHNT, CDR2 YENEEA. This CDR3 contains 14 residues. J was trimmed by 7 bases and V by 4 bases; bases with no gene match: 4. The DNA for the CDR3 is TGTGCCAGCAGCTCGAGGACAGGGGGAAATGAGCAGTTCTTC. Its protein product is CASSSRTGGNEQFF. The whole variable domain, filled in from reference TRBV11-3 and TRBJ2-1, reads EAGVVQSPRYKIIEKKQPVAFWCNPISGHNTLYWYLQNLGQGPELLIRYENEEAVDDSQLPKDRFSAERLKGVDSTLKIQPAELGDSAVYLCASSSRTGGNEQFFGPGTRLTVL.